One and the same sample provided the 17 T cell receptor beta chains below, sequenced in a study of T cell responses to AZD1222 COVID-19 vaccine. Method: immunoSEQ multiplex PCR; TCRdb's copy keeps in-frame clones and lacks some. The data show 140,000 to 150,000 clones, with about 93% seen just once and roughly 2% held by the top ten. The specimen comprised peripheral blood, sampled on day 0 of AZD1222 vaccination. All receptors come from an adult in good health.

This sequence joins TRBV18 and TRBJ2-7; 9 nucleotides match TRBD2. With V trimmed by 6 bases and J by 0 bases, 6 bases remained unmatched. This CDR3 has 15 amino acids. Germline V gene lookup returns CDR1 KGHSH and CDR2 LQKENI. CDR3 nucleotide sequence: TGTGCCAGCTCCGAATTTAGCGGGAGCTCCTACGAGCAGTACTTC. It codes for CASSEFSGSSYEQYF.

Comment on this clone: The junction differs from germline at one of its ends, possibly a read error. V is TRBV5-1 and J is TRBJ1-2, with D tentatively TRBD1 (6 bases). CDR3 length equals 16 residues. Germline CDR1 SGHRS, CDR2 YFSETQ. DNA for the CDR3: TGCGCCAGCACCTTGGGGGCGGGGACCTCGTCCTATGGCTACACCTTC. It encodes CASTLGAGTSSYGYTF.

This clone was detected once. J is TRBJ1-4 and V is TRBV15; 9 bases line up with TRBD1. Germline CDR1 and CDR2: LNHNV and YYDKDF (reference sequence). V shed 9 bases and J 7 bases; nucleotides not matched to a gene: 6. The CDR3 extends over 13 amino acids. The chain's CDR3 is CATMDRGSEKLFF. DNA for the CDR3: TGTGCCACGATGGACAGGGGTAGTGAAAAACTGTTTTTT. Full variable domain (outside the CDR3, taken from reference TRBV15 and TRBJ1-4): DAMVIQNPRYQVTQFGKPVTLSCSQTLNHNVMYWYQQKSSQAPKLLFHYYDKDFNNEADTPDNFQSRRPNTSFCFLDIRSPGLGDTAMYLCATMDRGSEKLFFGSGTQLSVL.

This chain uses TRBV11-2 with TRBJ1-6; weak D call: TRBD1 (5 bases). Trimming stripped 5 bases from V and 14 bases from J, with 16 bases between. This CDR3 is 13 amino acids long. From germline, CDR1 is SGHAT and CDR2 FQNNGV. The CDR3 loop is CASSKGPTEALHF. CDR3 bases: TGTGCCAGCAGCAAGGGGCCAACCGAGGCCCTCCACTTT.

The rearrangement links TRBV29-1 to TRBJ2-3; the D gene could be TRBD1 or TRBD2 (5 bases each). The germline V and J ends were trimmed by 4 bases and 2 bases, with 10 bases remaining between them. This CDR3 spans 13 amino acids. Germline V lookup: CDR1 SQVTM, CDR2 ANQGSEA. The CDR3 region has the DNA TGCAGCGTTGGAGCCGGGACCACAGATACGCAGTATTTT. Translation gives CSVGAGTTDTQYF.

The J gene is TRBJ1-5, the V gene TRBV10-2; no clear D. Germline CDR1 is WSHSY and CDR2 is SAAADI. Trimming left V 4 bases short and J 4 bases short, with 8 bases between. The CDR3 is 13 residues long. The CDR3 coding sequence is TGCGCCAGCAGTGCCCAAGTGAATCAGCCCCAGCATTTT. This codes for CASSAQVNQPQHF.

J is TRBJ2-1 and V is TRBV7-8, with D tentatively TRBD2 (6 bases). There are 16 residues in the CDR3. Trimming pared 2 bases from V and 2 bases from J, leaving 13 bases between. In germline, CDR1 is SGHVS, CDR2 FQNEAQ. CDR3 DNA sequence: TGTGCCAGCAGCTTAAGGCTGCGGGGTGCCTACAATGAGCAGTTCTTC. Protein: CASSLRLRGAYNEQFF.

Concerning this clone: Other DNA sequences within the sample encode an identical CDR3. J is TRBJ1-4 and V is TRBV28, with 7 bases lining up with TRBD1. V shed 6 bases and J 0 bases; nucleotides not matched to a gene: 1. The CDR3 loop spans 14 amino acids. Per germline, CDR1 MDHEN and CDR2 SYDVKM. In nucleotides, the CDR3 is TGTGCCAGCAGCGGGACAGCAACTAATGAAAAACTGTTTTTT. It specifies CASSGTATNEKLFF. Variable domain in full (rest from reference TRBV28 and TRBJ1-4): DVKVTQSSRYLVKRTGEKVFLECVQDMDHENMFWYRQDPGLGLRLIYFSYDVKMKEKGDIPEGYSVSREKKERFSLILESASTNQTSMYLCASSGTATNEKLFFGSGTQLSVL.

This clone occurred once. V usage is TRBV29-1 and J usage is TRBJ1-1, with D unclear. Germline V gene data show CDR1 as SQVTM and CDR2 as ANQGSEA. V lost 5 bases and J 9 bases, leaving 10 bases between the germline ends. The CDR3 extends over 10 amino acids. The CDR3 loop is CSVQTRKAFF. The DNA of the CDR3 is TGCAGCGTTCAGACTCGAAAAGCTTTCTTT.

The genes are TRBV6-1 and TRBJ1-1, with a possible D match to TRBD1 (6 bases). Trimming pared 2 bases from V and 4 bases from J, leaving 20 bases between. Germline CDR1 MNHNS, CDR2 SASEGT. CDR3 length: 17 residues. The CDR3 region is CASSEFGIGVGGTEAFF. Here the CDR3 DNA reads TGTGCCAGCAGTGAATTTGGTATCGGGGTAGGGGGCACTGAAGCTTTCTTT.

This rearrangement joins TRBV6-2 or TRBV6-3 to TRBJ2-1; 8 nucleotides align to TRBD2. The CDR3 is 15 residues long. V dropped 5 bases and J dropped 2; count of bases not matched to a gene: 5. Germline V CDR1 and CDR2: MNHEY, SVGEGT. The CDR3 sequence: CASSERGQPYNEQFF. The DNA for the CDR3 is TGTGCCAGCAGTGAGCGGGGGCAACCCTACAATGAGCAGTTCTTC.

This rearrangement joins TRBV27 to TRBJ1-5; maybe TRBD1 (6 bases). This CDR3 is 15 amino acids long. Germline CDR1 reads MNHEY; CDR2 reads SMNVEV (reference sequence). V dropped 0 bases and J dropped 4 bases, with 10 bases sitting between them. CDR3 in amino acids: CASSLSGTLNQPQHF. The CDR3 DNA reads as TGTGCCAGCAGTTTATCCGGGACACTTAATCAGCCCCAGCATTTT.

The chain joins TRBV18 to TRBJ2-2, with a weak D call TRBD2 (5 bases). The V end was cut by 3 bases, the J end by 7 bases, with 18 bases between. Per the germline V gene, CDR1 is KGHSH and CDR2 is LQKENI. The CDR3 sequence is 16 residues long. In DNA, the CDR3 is TGTGCCAGCTCACCTCTTGGAAGAGGGATCTACGGGGAGCTGTTTTTT. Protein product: CASSPLGRGIYGELFF.

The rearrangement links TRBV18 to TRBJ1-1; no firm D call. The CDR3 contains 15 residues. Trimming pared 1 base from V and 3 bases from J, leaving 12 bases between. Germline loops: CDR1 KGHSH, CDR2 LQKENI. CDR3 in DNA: TGTGCCAGCTCACCACGTACAAGTTGGGACACTGAAGCTTTCTTT. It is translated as CASSPRTSWDTEAFF.

CDR3 residues: CASSREYKNNEQFF. DNA for the CDR3: TGTGCCAGCAGCCGGGAGTATAAGAACAATGAGCAGTTCTTC. The chain uses TRBV7-2 and TRBJ2-1; D possibly corresponds to TRBD2 (6 bases). Trimming took off 5 bases at V and 5 bases at J, with 13 bases between the two ends. This CDR3 spans 14 amino acids. CDR1 SGHTA and CDR2 FQGNSA come from the germline V gene.

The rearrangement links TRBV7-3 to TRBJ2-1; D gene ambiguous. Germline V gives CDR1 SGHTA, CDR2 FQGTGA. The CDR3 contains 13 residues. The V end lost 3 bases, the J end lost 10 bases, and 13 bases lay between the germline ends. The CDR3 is CASSFANSKEQFF. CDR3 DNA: TGTGCCAGCAGCTTTGCTAATTCCAAAGAGCAGTTCTTC.

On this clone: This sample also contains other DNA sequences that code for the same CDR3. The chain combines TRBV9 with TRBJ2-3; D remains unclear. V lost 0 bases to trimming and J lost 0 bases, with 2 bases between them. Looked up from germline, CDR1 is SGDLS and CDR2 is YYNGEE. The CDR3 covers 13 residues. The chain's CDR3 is CASSVGSTDTQYF. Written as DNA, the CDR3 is TGTGCCAGCAGCGTAGGGAGCACAGATACGCAGTATTTT.